This T cell receptor (beta chain) was identified during a study of cytomegalovirus exposure and HLA in healthy donors. Study-wide points: Sequencing depth roughly uniform across donors was assumed in presence/absence analyses. Indistinguishable V segments, including TRBV6-2 and TRBV6-3, were excluded.

Every donor was a healthy person donating bone marrow. Germline V gives CDR1 LNHDA, CDR2 SQIVND (reference sequence). With V trimmed by 6 bases and J by 2 bases, 9 bases remained unmatched. This CDR3 contains 17 residues. In the PCR, 60 Vbeta and 13 Jbeta primers were used. Generated by immunoSEQ multiplex PCR, the TCRdb table keeps only in-frame clones and is missing some. The sample shows 75,000 to 95,000 clones, about 78% of them seen only once. For this clone: Its antigen is unknown.

V is TRBV19 and J is TRBJ2-2; 10 nucleotides agree with TRBD1. Sequencing was performed on PBMCs. The TCR comes from a man in his forties or fifties in good health and CMV-seronegative. The CDR3 protein is CASRGGTGATNTGELFF. The CDR3 DNA is TGTGCCAGTAGGGGAGGGACAGGGGCCACAAACACCGGGGAGCTGTTTTTT.